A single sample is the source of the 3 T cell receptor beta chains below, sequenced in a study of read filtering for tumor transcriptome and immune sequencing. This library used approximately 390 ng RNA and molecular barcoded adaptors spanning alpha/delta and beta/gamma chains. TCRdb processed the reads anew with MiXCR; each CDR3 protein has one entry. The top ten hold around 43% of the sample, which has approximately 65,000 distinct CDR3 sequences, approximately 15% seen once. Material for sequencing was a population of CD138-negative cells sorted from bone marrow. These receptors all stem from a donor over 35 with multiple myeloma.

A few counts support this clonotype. In DNA, the CDR3 is TGTGCCAGCAGTTTAGCGTATGGGCAGACCACAGATACGCAGTATTTT. Its translation is CASSLAYGQTTDTQYF. This chain links TRBV12-3 or TRBV12-4 with TRBJ2-3; D unresolved. The CDR3 has 16 residues. The V and J ends lost 0 bases and 2 bases respectively, with 12 bases between them.

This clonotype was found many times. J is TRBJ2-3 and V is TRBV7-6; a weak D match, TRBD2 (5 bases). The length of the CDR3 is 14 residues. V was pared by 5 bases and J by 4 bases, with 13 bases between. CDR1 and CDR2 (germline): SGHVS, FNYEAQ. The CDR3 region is CASSHPTTSDTQYF. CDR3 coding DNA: TGTGCCAGCAGCCACCCGACTACCTCAGATACGCAGTATTTT.

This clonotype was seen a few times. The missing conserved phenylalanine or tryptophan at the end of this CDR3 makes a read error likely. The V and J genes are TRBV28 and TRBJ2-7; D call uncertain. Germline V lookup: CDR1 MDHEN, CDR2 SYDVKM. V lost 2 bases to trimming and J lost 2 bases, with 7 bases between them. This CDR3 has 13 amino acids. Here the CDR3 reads CASSLTVPYEQYL. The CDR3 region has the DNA TGTGCCAGCAGTTTAACAGTCCCCTACGAGCAGTACCTC.